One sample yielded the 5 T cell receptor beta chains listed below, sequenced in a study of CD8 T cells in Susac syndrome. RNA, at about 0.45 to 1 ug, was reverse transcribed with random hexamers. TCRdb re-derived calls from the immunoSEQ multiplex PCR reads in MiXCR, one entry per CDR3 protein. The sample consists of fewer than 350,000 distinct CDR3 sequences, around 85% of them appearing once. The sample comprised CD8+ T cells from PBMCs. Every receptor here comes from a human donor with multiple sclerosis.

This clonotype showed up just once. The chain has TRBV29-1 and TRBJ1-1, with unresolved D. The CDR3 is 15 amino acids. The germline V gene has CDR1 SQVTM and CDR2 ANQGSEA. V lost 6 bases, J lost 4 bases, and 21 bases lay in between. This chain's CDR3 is CSVPNLHGPLTEAFF. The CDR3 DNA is TGCAGCGTACCCAATTTACACGGTCCCCTCACTGAAGCTTTCTTT.

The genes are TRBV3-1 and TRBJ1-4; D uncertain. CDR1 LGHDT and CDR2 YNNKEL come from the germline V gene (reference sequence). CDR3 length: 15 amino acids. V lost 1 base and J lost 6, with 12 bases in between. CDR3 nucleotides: TGTGCCAGCAGCCAAGCGAGGACGGCCGATGAAAAACTGTTTTTT. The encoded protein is CASSQARTADEKLFF.

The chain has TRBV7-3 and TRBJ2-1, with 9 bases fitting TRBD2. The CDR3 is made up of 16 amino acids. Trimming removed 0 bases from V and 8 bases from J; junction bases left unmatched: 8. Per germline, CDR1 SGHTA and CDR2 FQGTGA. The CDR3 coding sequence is TGTGCCAGCAGCTTAACCGGGACTAGCCCCGCGGATGAGCAGTTCTTC. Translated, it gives CASSLTGTSPADEQFF.

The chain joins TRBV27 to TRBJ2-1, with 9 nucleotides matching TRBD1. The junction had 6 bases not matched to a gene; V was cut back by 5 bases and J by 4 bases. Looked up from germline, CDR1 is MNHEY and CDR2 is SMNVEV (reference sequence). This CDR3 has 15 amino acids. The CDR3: CASSLGTGPYNEQFF. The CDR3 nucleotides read TGTGCCAGCAGTCTCGGGACAGGGCCTTACAATGAGCAGTTCTTC.

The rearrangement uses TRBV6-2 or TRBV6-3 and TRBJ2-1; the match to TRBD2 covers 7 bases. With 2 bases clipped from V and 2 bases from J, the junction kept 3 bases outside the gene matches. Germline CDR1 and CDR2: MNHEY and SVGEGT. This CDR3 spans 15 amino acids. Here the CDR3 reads CASSYEAGTYNEQFF. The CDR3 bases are TGTGCCAGCAGTTACGAAGCGGGAACCTACAATGAGCAGTTCTTC.